The TCR beta chain under discussion was sequenced for a study of cytomegalovirus exposure and HLA in healthy donors. The V and J ends lost 4 bases and 7 bases respectively, with 14 bases between them. CDR1 and CDR2 from the germline V gene are SNHLY and FYNNEI. The CDR3 consists of 15 residues. With 60 Vbeta and 13 Jbeta primers, the PCR was carried out. Produced via immunoSEQ multiplex PCR; TCRdb's table is partial and in-frame only. The sample has about 160,000 clones, roughly 79% seen once. A few counts support this clone. This sequence originates from a woman aged 45-65 years in good health and CMV-seronegative. Sequenced material: PBMCs. The chain has TRBV2 and TRBJ1-6; TRBD1 is a possible D gene (6 bases). CDR3 in DNA: TGTGCCAGCAGTGCCCGGGACAATCTAAATTCACCCCTCCACTTT. Translation gives CASSARDNLNSPLHF.